Shown below are 9 T cell receptor beta chains from a single sample sequenced in a study of radiation and T cells in renal cell carcinoma. Method: immunoSEQ multiplex PCR; TCRdb's copy keeps in-frame clones and lacks some. The table lists more than 120,000 clones, approximately 86% of them singletons, with under 20% in the top ten. Indicated time point: blood 4 weeks post-SBRT, at nephrectomy. Treatment noted: 15 Gy SBRT to primary tumor, nephrectomy 4 weeks later. Specimen: blood, collected from a patient whose treatment included radiotherapy and nephrectomy. The receptors shown here come from a woman aged 50 to 60 with renal cell carcinoma.

The V and J genes are TRBV7-9 and TRBJ1-2; D might be TRBD1 (5 bases). Trimming removed 5 bases from V and 4 bases from J, with 8 bases in between. This CDR3 has 12 amino acids. The germline CDR1 and CDR2 sequences are SEHNR and FQNEAQ (reference sequence). This CDR3 is CASSLGTYGYTF. As DNA, the CDR3 is TGTGCCAGCAGCCTAGGGACCTATGGCTACACCTTC.

J is TRBJ1-6 and V is TRBV10-3, with D unclear. Germline loops: CDR1 ENHRY, CDR2 SYGVKD. This CDR3 comprises 12 residues. V was trimmed by 5 bases and J by 14 bases, leaving 13 bases between them. The CDR3 loop is CAISYGLLALHF. The CDR3, as DNA: TGTGCCATCAGTTACGGACTTCTGGCCCTCCACTTT.

This clone showed up just once. The chain couples TRBV5-4 to TRBJ2-7; 8 nucleotides match TRBD1. CDR1 is SGHNT, CDR2 YYREEE, per germline (reference sequence). V shed 4 bases and J 3 bases; nucleotides not matched to a gene: 6. The CDR3 loop spans 14 amino acids. The CDR3 sequence: CASSPRQGSYEQYF. CDR3 DNA: TGTGCCAGCAGCCCGAGACAGGGGAGCTACGAGCAGTACTTC.

The V call is TRBV7-2, the J call TRBJ2-3; 7 bases line up with TRBD1. The CDR3 runs to 17 residues. Germline V gene lookup returns CDR1 SGHTA and CDR2 FQGNSA. J lost 4 bases, V lost 5 bases, and 15 bases had no gene match. Here the CDR3 reads CASSRTTGWRSSDTQYF. The CDR3 DNA sequence: TGTGCCAGCAGCCGTACGACAGGGTGGAGGTCGTCAGATACGCAGTATTTT.

This chain links TRBV15 with TRBJ2-5; D tentatively reads TRBD1 or TRBD2 (5 bases each). The germline V gene has CDR1 LNHNV and CDR2 YYDKDF (reference sequence). The length of the CDR3 is 16 residues. Trimming removed 0 bases at V and 4 bases at J, with 15 bases between. The CDR3 sequence: CATSRDYNSGRETQYF. As DNA, the CDR3 is TGTGCCACCAGCAGAGATTACAACTCGGGGCGAGAGACCCAGTACTTC.

This chain links TRBV28 with TRBJ1-4; 7 bases align to TRBD1. V dropped 6 bases and J dropped 4; count of bases not matched to a gene: 5. Germline values: CDR1 MDHEN, CDR2 SYDVKM. The CDR3 is made up of 14 amino acids. The DNA of the CDR3 is TGTGCCAGCAGCACCGGGACAGTTAATGAAAAACTGTTTTTT. Translated, it gives CASSTGTVNEKLFF.

V usage is TRBV2 and J usage is TRBJ1-2; a possible D gene is TRBD1 (5 bases). This CDR3 has 13 amino acids. Trimming shortened V by 7 bases and J by 7 bases, and 16 bases separated the two germline ends. Looked up from germline, CDR1 is SNHLY and CDR2 is FYNNEI. The CDR3, as DNA: TGTGCCAGCACCCCGGGAGGGGAGGGTGGCTACACCTTC. Amino acids: CASTPGGEGGYTF. Supplemented by reference TRBV2 and TRBJ1-2, the full variable domain reads EPEVTQTPSHQVTQMGQEVILRCVPISNHLYFYWYRQILGQKVEFLVSFYNNEISEKSEIFDDQFSVERPDGSNFTLKIRSTKLEDSAMYFCASTPGGEGGYTFGSGTRLTVV.

CDR3 sequence: CASSTDGEQYF. The DNA for the CDR3 is TGTGCCAGCAGCACTGACGGGGAGCAGTACTTC. The V and J genes are TRBV11-2 and TRBJ2-7; D is unresolved. The CDR3 has 11 amino acids. Trimming removed 5 bases from V and 7 bases from J, with 9 bases in between. The germline gives CDR1 SGHAT, CDR2 FQNNGV.

V is TRBV4-2 and J is TRBJ2-3, with 14 bases lining up with TRBD2. V was clipped by 1 base and J by 3 bases; unmatched bases: 0. The CDR3 covers 16 residues. The germline CDR1 and CDR2 sequences are LGHNA and YNFKEQ. The CDR3 DNA is TGTGCCAGCAGCCAAGGGACTAGCGGGAGGACAGATACGCAGTATTTT. Residues: CASSQGTSGRTDTQYF.